Each of the 7 T cell receptor beta chains below was sequenced from the same sample in a study of T-cell memory formation after mild COVID-19. One entry per CDR3 protein, called by TCRdb with MiXCR from the 5' RACE reads. The table shows hundreds of thousands of distinct CDR3 sequences, with about 20% occurring only once. The sample was PBMCs or a T cell subset sorted from them (not recorded which). These receptors came from an adult woman who had mild COVID-19 (a few samples of this study predate the infection). Cell type and time point are not known.

Only a few counts were recorded for this clonotype. V gene TRBV6-2 or TRBV6-3 combines with J gene TRBJ2-7, with D tentatively TRBD2 (5 bases). Germline V gene lookup returns CDR1 MNHEY and CDR2 SVGEGT. CDR3 length: 14 amino acids. Trimming left V 10 bases short and J 3 bases short, with 19 bases between. DNA for the CDR3: TGTGCCACCCGAGGAGGCTGGATCCTCTACGAGCAGTACTTC. It codes for CATRGGWILYEQYF.

This clonotype was observed a few times. The chain joins TRBV4-2 to TRBJ2-1; perhaps D is TRBD1 or TRBD2 (5 bases each). V was cut by 3 bases and J by 6 bases, with 18 bases left in between. The CDR3 spans 16 residues. Per the germline V gene, CDR1 is LGHNA and CDR2 is YNFKEQ. CDR3 sequence reads: CASSQDGTIEGNEQFF. CDR3 DNA: TGTGCCAGCAGCCAGGATGGGACCATCGAGGGCAATGAGCAGTTCTTC.

This clonotype was detected a few times. The DNA for the CDR3 is TGTGCCAGCAGCCAAGCCGGGGGCGAAATCCTCTCCTACAATGAGCAGTTCTTC. This gives the protein CASSQAGGEILSYNEQFF. The chain recombines TRBV3-1 with TRBJ2-1; D could derive from TRBD1 or TRBD2 (6 bases each). Germline-derived CDR1 and CDR2 are LGHDT and YNNKEL (reference sequence). The CDR3 consists of 18 residues. Trimming pared 1 base from V and 0 bases from J, leaving 16 bases between.

This clonotype was observed a few times. The V gene is TRBV5-1, the J gene TRBJ1-1; D is uncertain. Germline assignment: CDR1 SGHRS and CDR2 YFSETQ. The CDR3 loop spans 16 amino acids. With 4 bases removed from V and 2 bases from J, the gap between germline ends came to 18 bases. Here the CDR3 reads CASSLSPIGTNTEAFF. The DNA for the CDR3 is TGCGCCAGCAGCCTCTCCCCTATCGGCACTAACACTGAAGCTTTCTTT.

J is TRBJ2-1 and V is TRBV29-1; the match to TRBD2 covers 8 bases. Germline assignment: CDR1 SQVTM and CDR2 ANQGSEA. The CDR3 covers 14 residues. V lost 7 bases and J lost 0; bases outside the gene matches: 5. The CDR3 here is CSGVRGASYNEQFF. CDR3 sequence (DNA): TGCAGCGGTGTGCGGGGGGCCTCCTACAATGAGCAGTTCTTC.

The chain employs TRBV5-1 and TRBJ2-5; D call uncertain. V shed 4 bases and J shed 1 base, with 11 bases lying between them. The germline V gene has CDR1 SGHRS and CDR2 YFSETQ. The CDR3 is made up of 14 amino acids. In nucleotides, the CDR3 is TGCGCCAGCAGCATCGAATGGACCCAAGAGACCCAGTACTTC. It yields the protein CASSIEWTQETQYF.

This chain uses TRBV5-1 with TRBJ2-7, with a weak D call TRBD1 (5 bases). CDR3 size: 15 residues. Germline V gene lookup returns CDR1 SGHRS and CDR2 YFSETQ. Trimming pared 1 base from V and 0 bases from J, leaving 11 bases between. The CDR3 loop reads CASSLSQGSSYEQYF. The CDR3 DNA follows: TGCGCCAGCAGCTTGTCTCAGGGAAGCTCCTACGAGCAGTACTTC.